These 20 T cell receptor beta chains share one sample of origin, sequenced in a study of blood T cell repertoires in COVID-19. Using immunoSEQ multiplex PCR, the repertoire was profiled, and TCRdb retains in-frame clones only, with some absent. This sample has 100,000 or so clones, with 80% found just once. Source material: peripheral blood. These receptors all stem from a human donor in a cohort sampled during active COVID-19.

J is TRBJ2-2 and V is TRBV2; 12 bases are shared with TRBD1. Germline-derived CDR1 and CDR2 are SNHLY and FYNNEI. J lost 7 bases, V lost 5 bases, and 11 bases had no gene match. There are 17 residues in the CDR3. Written as DNA, the CDR3 is TGTGCCAGCAGTCAGGGGGGACAGGGGGCGCGAATCGGGGAGCTGTTTTTT. It codes for CASSQGGQGARIGELFF. Complete variable domain (other parts from reference TRBV2 and TRBJ2-2): EPEVTQTPSHQVTQMGQEVILRCVPISNHLYFYWYRQILGQKVEFLVSFYNNEISEKSEIFDDQFSVERPDGSNFTLKIRSTKLEDSAMYFCASSQGGQGARIGELFFGEGSRLTVL.

The sample holds a few counts of this clone. The genes are TRBV7-2 and TRBJ2-7, with 8 bases that match TRBD2. This CDR3 is built from 14 residues. Germline CDR1 is SGHTA and CDR2 is FQGNSA. Losses at the gene ends were 1 base for V and 7 bases for J; bases not matched to a gene: 6. The CDR3 region is CASSLESGGWEQYF. Here the CDR3 DNA reads TGTGCCAGCAGCTTAGAATCGGGAGGGTGGGAGCAGTACTTC.

V and J are TRBV11-2 and TRBJ2-7, with 10 bases lining up with TRBD1. J lost 3 bases, V lost 5 bases, and 4 bases had no gene match. CDR3 length: 14 amino acids. Germline V gives CDR1 SGHAT, CDR2 FQNNGV. CDR3 in amino acids: CASSPRTGGYEQYF. The CDR3 DNA sequence: TGTGCCAGCAGCCCCCGGACAGGGGGCTACGAGCAGTACTTC.

This chain connects TRBV19 to TRBJ1-4; D is unresolved. The CDR3 has 13 amino acids. Per germline, CDR1 LNHDA and CDR2 SQIVND (reference sequence). The V end lost 5 bases, the J end lost 5 bases, and 9 bases lay between the germline ends. The CDR3 spells CASSPRQNEKLFF. In DNA, the CDR3 is TGTGCCAGTAGTCCCCGACAAAATGAAAAACTGTTTTTT.

The chain recombines TRBV7-9 with TRBJ2-5, with TRBD2 as a possible D gene (5 bases). CDR3 size: 19 residues. Germline V CDR1 and CDR2: SEHNR, FQNEAQ (reference sequence). V was clipped by 3 bases and J by 5 bases, with 28 bases between them. CDR3 nucleotides: TGTGCCAGCAGCTTGTCCCCCACAGTGATAAGCGGCCTTAGGGAGACCCAGTACTTC. This gives the protein CASSLSPTVISGLRETQYF.

The chain combines TRBV7-9 with TRBJ1-3; no definite D call. The V gene lost 7 bases and the J gene lost 1 base, with 11 bases spanning the gap. This CDR3 has 14 amino acids. The V gene's germline CDR1 is SEHNR and CDR2 FQNEAQ (reference sequence). CDR3 bases: TGTGCCAGCACACCGTTGAGGTCTGGAAACACCATATATTTT. This sequence encodes CASTPLRSGNTIYF.

The chain is built from TRBV4-1 and TRBJ2-7; 9 bases align to TRBD1. V lost 1 base to trimming and J lost 6 bases; unmatched junction nucleotides: 7. This CDR3 comprises 15 residues. CDR1 is MGHRA, CDR2 YSYEKL, per germline. CDR3 residues: CASSQGGQGNSEQYF. CDR3 nucleotides: TGCGCCAGCAGCCAAGGCGGACAGGGGAATAGCGAGCAGTACTTC.

The V and J genes are TRBV6-6 and TRBJ2-6; TRBD1 matches at 7 bases. V shed 5 bases and J 1 base; nucleotides not matched to a gene: 11. Germline V gene sequence: CDR1 MNHNY, CDR2 SVGAGI (reference sequence). This CDR3 has 18 amino acids. The CDR3 coding sequence is TGTGCCAGCAGTCCACCCACCACACAGGGGTCTGGGGCCAACGTCCTGACTTTC. Amino acids: CASSPPTTQGSGANVLTF.

The chain links TRBV7-9 to TRBJ2-1; the D gene is possibly TRBD1 (6 bases). Trimming took 5 bases from V and 10 from J, leaving 18 bases between them. Germline CDR1 is SEHNR and CDR2 is FQNEAQ (reference sequence). The CDR3 is made up of 14 amino acids. For the CDR3, the DNA is TGTGCCAGCAGCCTCCATGGGCAGGGACAAGAGCAGTTCTTC. Amino acid sequence: CASSLHGQGQEQFF. Complete variable domain (other parts from reference TRBV7-9 and TRBJ2-1): DTGVSQNPRHKITKRGQNVTFRCDPISEHNRLYWYRQTLGQGPEFLTYFQNEAQLEKSRLLSDRFSAERPKGSFSTLEIQRTEQGDSAMYLCASSLHGQGQEQFFGPGTRLTVL.

Only a few counts were recorded for this clone. The gene calls are TRBV7-2 and TRBJ2-2; D perhaps matches TRBD2 (5 bases). Germline CDR1 and CDR2: SGHTA and FQGNSA. The CDR3 is made up of 14 amino acids. Trimming shortened V by 3 bases and J by 1 base, and 6 bases separated the two germline ends. The CDR3 is CASSFSVNTGELFF. CDR3 nucleotide sequence: TGTGCCAGCAGCTTTAGCGTGAACACCGGGGAGCTGTTTTTT.

This clone was seen a handful of times. The chain uses TRBV27 and TRBJ2-5; 10 bases line up with TRBD2. V lost 1 base, J lost 3 bases, and 8 bases stayed unmatched. This CDR3 is 17 amino acids long. The germline CDR1 and CDR2 sequences are MNHEY and SMNVEV (reference sequence). The CDR3 spells CASSLFPSGSAEETQYF. CDR3 DNA: TGTGCCAGCAGTTTATTCCCTAGCGGGAGTGCGGAAGAGACCCAGTACTTC.

V is TRBV5-1 and J is TRBJ2-7; 10 bases are a match to TRBD1. The ends lost 3 bases at V and 2 bases at J; junction bases unmatched: 2. Germline CDR1 and CDR2: SGHRS and YFSETQ. This CDR3 has 14 amino acids. CDR3 DNA sequence: TGCGCCAGCAGCTGGACAGGGGGGACCTACGAGCAGTACTTC. Amino acids: CASSWTGGTYEQYF.

The rearrangement links TRBV10-3 to TRBJ2-7; 9 positions match TRBD1. CDR3 length: 14 residues. V was clipped by 7 bases and J by 5 bases; unmatched bases: 9. Per the germline V gene, CDR1 is ENHRY and CDR2 is SYGVKD. CDR3 region: CAITRTGAIDEQYF. For the CDR3, the DNA is TGTGCCATCACTCGGACAGGGGCCATCGACGAGCAGTACTTC.

The chain combines TRBV14 with TRBJ2-5, with D possibly matching TRBD2 (5 bases). Germline lookup yields CDR1 SGHDN and CDR2 FVKESK. V gave up 4 bases and J gave up 3 bases, with 9 bases separating them. This CDR3 is 13 amino acids long. The DNA for the CDR3 is TGTGCCAGCAGCCCTGGACTGGAAGAGACCCAGTACTTC. It yields the protein CASSPGLEETQYF.

The genes are TRBV10-2 and TRBJ1-1; D remains unclear. There are 12 residues in the CDR3. Trimming took 0 bases from V and 6 from J, leaving 5 bases between them. Per germline, CDR1 WSHSY and CDR2 SAAADI. The CDR3, as DNA: TGCGCCAGCAGTGAGTCTACAGCTGAAGCTTTCTTT. Amino acids: CASSESTAEAFF.

The chain is built from TRBV19 and TRBJ2-5, with a weak D call TRBD1 (6 bases). Trimming stripped 5 bases from V and 0 bases from J, with 10 bases between. Germline V lookup: CDR1 LNHDA, CDR2 SQIVND (reference sequence). The CDR3 runs 14 residues. In nucleotides, the CDR3 is TGTGCCAGTAGTCCCAGGGGCCACCAAGAGACCCAGTACTTC. Its protein product is CASSPRGHQETQYF.

This sequence joins TRBV4-1 and TRBJ1-4; 10 bases agree with TRBD1. The CDR3 runs to 18 residues. The germline CDR1 and CDR2 sequences are MGHRA and YSYEKL. V shed 4 bases, J shed 8 bases, and the junction held 16 bases outside the gene matches. As DNA, the CDR3 is TGCGCCAGCAGCCGTGTCGGGACAGGGGAAGCTAACGGAGAAAAACTGTTTTTT. Its protein product is CASSRVGTGEANGEKLFF.

The V gene is TRBV19, the J gene TRBJ2-7; D might be TRBD2 (6 bases). The CDR3 extends over 15 amino acids. V was shortened by 1 base and J by 0 bases, with 10 bases between the two germline ends. Germline V lookup: CDR1 LNHDA, CDR2 SQIVND (reference sequence). The CDR3 DNA sequence: TGTGCCAGTAGTATAGGAGGGACTTACTCCTACGAGCAGTACTTC. Protein: CASSIGGTYSYEQYF. Using reference TRBV19 and TRBJ2-7 for the parts outside the CDR3, the full variable domain is DGGITQSPKYLFRKEGQNVTLSCEQNLNHDAMYWYRQDPGQGLRLIYYSQIVNDFQKGDIAEGYSVSREKKESFPLTVTSAQKNPTAFYLCASSIGGTYSYEQYFGPGTRLTVT.

This clone came up a few times. The CDR3 DNA sequence: TGCGCCAGCAGCTTGTCGGGCAGGGGGGCCGGGGAGCTGTTTTTT. This encodes CASSLSGRGAGELFF. The chain is built from TRBV5-1 and TRBJ2-2; D possibly corresponds to TRBD1 (7 bases). This CDR3 region has 15 residues. V shed 1 base and J shed 6 bases, with 13 bases lying between them. Germline CDR1 reads SGHRS; CDR2 reads YFSETQ.

V and J are TRBV7-6 and TRBJ2-7; TRBD2 matches 9 bases. Germline V gene data show CDR1 as SGHVS and CDR2 as FNYEAQ. The V and J ends lost 5 bases and 2 bases, in that order; junction bases with no gene match: 7. The CDR3 extends over 15 amino acids. The CDR3 region has the DNA TGTGCCAGCAGCCCGGGACTAGCCGACCCCTACGAGCAGTACTTC. Translating gives CASSPGLADPYEQYF.